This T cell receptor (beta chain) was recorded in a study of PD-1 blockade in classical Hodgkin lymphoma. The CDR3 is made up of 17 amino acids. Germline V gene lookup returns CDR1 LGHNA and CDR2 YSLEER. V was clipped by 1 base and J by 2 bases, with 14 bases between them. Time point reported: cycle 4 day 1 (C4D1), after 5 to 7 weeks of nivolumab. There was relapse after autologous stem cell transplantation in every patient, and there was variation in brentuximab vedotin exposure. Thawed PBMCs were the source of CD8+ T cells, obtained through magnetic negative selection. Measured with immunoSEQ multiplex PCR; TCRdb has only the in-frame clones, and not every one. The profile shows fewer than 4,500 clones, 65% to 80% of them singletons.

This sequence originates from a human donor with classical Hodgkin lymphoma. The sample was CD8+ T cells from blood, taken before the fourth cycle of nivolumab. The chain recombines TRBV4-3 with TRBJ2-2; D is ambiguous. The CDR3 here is CASSQGPIGDNTGELFF. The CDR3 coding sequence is TGCGCCAGCAGCCAAGGCCCTATTGGAGATAACACCGGGGAGCTGTTTTTT.